This TCR beta chain was sequenced in a study of blood T cell repertoires in COVID-19. About the research overall: Collection of acute and convalescent COVID-19 samples took place in the United States, Italy and Spain.

Original analysis: Reference gene primer amplification yielded estimated nucleated cell counts. Profiled with immunoSEQ multiplex PCR; TCRdb holds only in-frame clones, not every one. Clonal size and the V and J genes are those of that table, whereas D and trimming came from the DNA. The sample holds tens of thousands of clones, approximately 84% seen once. CDR3 length equals 15 residues. CDR1 is SGHTA, CDR2 FQGNSA, per germline. The trim removed 5 bases at V and 11 bases at J, leaving 15 bases unmatched. This TCR derives from a human donor in a cohort sampled during active COVID-19. Sample: peripheral blood. The chain carries TRBV7-2 and TRBJ1-1; TRBD1 agrees at 9 bases. The CDR3 is CASSHPGQGPLRAFF. The CDR3 DNA is TGTGCCAGCAGCCACCCTGGACAGGGGCCCCTTCGGGCTTTCTTT.